These 28 T cell receptor beta chains were sequenced from one sample in a study of T cell repertoires in cytomegalovirus infection. MiXCR, run by TCRdb on the reads, gives a single entry per CDR3 protein. The data show 300,000 or so distinct CDR3 sequences, roughly 25% seen once. The antigens for these receptors are not known. The sample was cultured PBMCs, taken from culture after CMV antigen stimulation. These receptor sequences come from a human donor in good health (CMV status not recorded). Some clones in this sample may be carry-over from other donors' samples.

The V and J genes are TRBV2 and TRBJ2-1; D may be TRBD2 (5 bases). This CDR3 spans 12 amino acids. Germline V gene sequence: CDR1 SNHLY, CDR2 FYNNEI. V lost 6 bases and J 8 bases, leaving 11 bases between the germline ends. CDR3 nucleotide sequence: TGTGCCAGCAGACGGGTGAGGGATGAGCAGTTCTTC. Residues: CASRRVRDEQFF.

CDR3 bases: TGCAGCAGAGATACTAACTATGGCTACACCTTC. Encoded protein: CSRDTNYGYTF. This chain uses TRBV20-1 with TRBJ1-2; no clear D. Looked up from germline, CDR1 is DFQATT and CDR2 is SNEGSKA (reference sequence). This CDR3 is 11 amino acids long.

The chain employs TRBV28 and TRBJ2-5; no definite D call. This CDR3 has 13 residues. The V end was cut by 5 bases, the J end by 7 bases, with 14 bases between. Germline V gene data show CDR1 as MDHEN and CDR2 as SYDVKM. CDR3 amino acids: CASSPPEPRTQYF. The CDR3 DNA sequence: TGTGCCAGCAGTCCCCCTGAACCGCGGACCCAGTACTTC.

Ten or more counts support this clonotype. The chain links TRBV7-2 to TRBJ1-5; no clear D gene. The CDR3 totals 14 residues. Germline lookup yields CDR1 SGHTA and CDR2 FQGNSA. V lost 3 bases and J 1 base, leaving 7 bases between the germline ends. The CDR3 spells CASSLERSNQPQHF. DNA of the CDR3: TGTGCCAGCAGCTTGGAACGGAGCAATCAGCCCCAGCATTTT.

The gene calls are TRBV19 and TRBJ2-7; D not resolved. The germline gives CDR1 LNHDA, CDR2 SQIVND (reference sequence). V lost 9 bases and J lost 7, with 22 bases in between. The CDR3 runs 14 residues. CDR3 protein: CASGAGSYLREQYF. The CDR3 DNA follows: TGTGCCAGCGGAGCCGGGTCGTATCTACGAGAGCAGTACTTC.

This clonotype was counted many times. The chain employs TRBV7-8 and TRBJ2-2; no firm D call. The CDR3 has 13 amino acids. From germline, CDR1 is SGHVS and CDR2 FQNEAQ. V was trimmed by 2 bases and J by 6 bases, leaving 7 bases between them. The CDR3 DNA sequence: TGTGCCAGCAGCTTATTAGGCGCCGGGGAGCTGTTTTTT. Its protein is CASSLLGAGELFF.

This clonotype has only one observation. The gene calls are TRBV20-1 and TRBJ2-5, with D possibly matching TRBD1 (6 bases). CDR3 size: 14 residues. V was trimmed by 0 bases and J by 6 bases, leaving 14 bases between them. Germline CDR1 reads DFQATT; CDR2 reads SNEGSKA (reference sequence). The CDR3 is CSARDPRGSKTQYF. As DNA, the CDR3 is TGCAGTGCTAGAGACCCCAGGGGCTCGAAGACCCAGTACTTC.

This chain connects TRBV19 to TRBJ2-5, with 7 bases aligning to TRBD2. The length of the CDR3 is 14 residues. V shed 6 bases, J shed 5 bases, and the junction held 9 bases outside the gene matches. Germline CDR1 LNHDA, CDR2 SQIVND (reference sequence). CDR3 region: CASSKLASTETQYF. CDR3 DNA: TGTGCCAGTAGCAAACTAGCGTCAACGGAGACCCAGTACTTC.

This clonotype was picked up many times. The chain recombines TRBV7-2 with TRBJ2-5; no reliable D call. The CDR3 runs to 13 residues. Between the trimmed V and J ends, which lost 4 bases and 2 bases, there was a span of 8 bases. Germline-derived CDR1 and CDR2 are SGHTA and FQGNSA. CDR3: CASSSRVQETQYF. The CDR3 DNA reads as TGTGCCAGCAGCTCAAGAGTTCAAGAGACCCAGTACTTC.

A few counts support this clonotype. V is TRBV19 and J is TRBJ2-5, with TRBD2 identical over 8 bases. The V gene's germline CDR1 is LNHDA and CDR2 SQIVND (reference sequence). The CDR3 runs to 14 residues. V lost 7 bases to trimming and J lost 2 bases; unmatched junction nucleotides: 6. In DNA, the CDR3 is TGTGCCAGTAAAGTAGGACTAGCACAAGAGACCCAGTACTTC. Translated, it gives CASKVGLAQETQYF.

This rearrangement joins TRBV11-3 to TRBJ2-7; D possibly uses TRBD1 or TRBD2 (5 bases each). Germline V gene lookup returns CDR1 SGHNT and CDR2 YENEEA. The CDR3 runs to 15 residues. Trimming shortened V by 8 bases and J by 2 bases, and 19 bases separated the two germline ends. The CDR3 sequence: CASPNWGPTAYEQYV. As DNA, the CDR3 is TGTGCCAGCCCCAATTGGGGACCGACGGCCTACGAGCAGTACGTC.

Only a few counts were recorded for this clonotype. This chain connects TRBV20-1 to TRBJ2-1, with 8 bases identical to TRBD2. V trimming: 0 bases; J trimming: 9 bases; junction bases outside the gene matches: 13. The V gene's germline CDR1 is DFQATT and CDR2 SNEGSKA (reference sequence). CDR3 size: 16 residues. The CDR3 DNA reads TGCAGTGCTAGAGATGGGGGTAAGGGACTAGGGGTTGAGCAGTTCTTC. This codes for CSARDGGKGLGVEQFF.

This clonotype was recorded once. The J gene is TRBJ2-7, the V gene TRBV5-4; 7 nucleotides line up with TRBD1. The germline V gene has CDR1 SGHNT and CDR2 YYREEE (reference sequence). V gave up 4 bases and J gave up 5 bases; unmatched junction bases: 9. The CDR3 runs 14 residues. CDR3 nucleotide sequence: TGTGCCAGCAGCCAAACACAGGGGATCAACGAGCAGTACTTC. The encoded protein is CASSQTQGINEQYF.

The chain carries TRBV7-8 and TRBJ2-2; D ambiguous. Between the trimmed V and J ends, which lost 1 base and 5 bases, there was a span of 14 bases. Germline V gene data show CDR1 as SGHVS and CDR2 as FQNEAQ. The CDR3 spans 16 residues. The CDR3 DNA sequence: TGTGCCAGCAGCTTAGGAGTGGCAGGAAGGACCGGGGAGCTGTTTTTT. Residues: CASSLGVAGRTGELFF.

The genes are TRBV12-5 and TRBJ2-2, with 7 positions matching TRBD1. This CDR3 is 15 amino acids long. The V and J ends lost 6 bases and 4 bases, in that order; junction bases with no gene match: 8. Germline V gives CDR1 LGHNT, CDR2 FRNRAP. CDR3 in DNA: TGTGCTAGTGGCCCAGGACAGGAGACCACCGGGGAGCTGTTTTTT. It yields the protein CASGPGQETTGELFF.

The J gene is TRBJ2-7, the V gene TRBV27, with D perhaps TRBD1 (6 bases). This CDR3 is 15 amino acids long. Germline V gene data show CDR1 as MNHEY and CDR2 as SMNVEV (reference sequence). The V gene lost 6 bases and the J gene lost 0 bases, with 15 bases spanning the gap. CDR3 amino acids: CASRPLDRFSYEQYF. The CDR3 nucleotides are TGTGCCAGCAGACCATTGGACAGATTCTCCTACGAGCAGTACTTC.

The chain recombines TRBV18 with TRBJ1-2, with no clear D. There are 14 residues in the CDR3. V was shortened by 8 bases and J by 8 bases, with 21 bases between the two germline ends. CDR1 KGHSH and CDR2 LQKENI come from the germline V gene. Here the CDR3 DNA reads TGTGCCAGCGCGGACCAGGAGGGAGTATACGGCTACACCTTC. Its protein is CASADQEGVYGYTF.

This clonotype has at least ten counts. The CDR3 here is CASSIRGSYGYTF. The CDR3 nucleotides are TGTGCCAGTAGTATCCGGGGAAGTTATGGCTACACCTTC. This sequence joins TRBV19 and TRBJ1-2; D gene unclear. Germline V CDR1 and CDR2: LNHDA, SQIVND (reference sequence). The CDR3 loop spans 13 amino acids. V lost 3 bases and J lost 5, with 10 bases in between.

The chain links TRBV29-1 to TRBJ1-5; D unresolved. The CDR3 sequence is 13 residues long. Deletions cut 4 bases from V and 6 bases from J, with 13 bases between. Germline V lookup: CDR1 SQVTM, CDR2 ANQGSEA. The CDR3 nucleotides read TGCAGCGTTGGGGAATTGGCGGGTCAGCCCCAGCATTTT. Its protein product is CSVGELAGQPQHF.

This clonotype was recorded a few times. The chain links TRBV7-6 to TRBJ2-1; 16 bases align to TRBD2. J gave up 6 bases and V 6 bases, and 11 bases lay outside the gene matches. The length of the CDR3 is 18 residues. Germline V lookup: CDR1 SGHVS, CDR2 FNYEAQ. The CDR3 is CASRPPGLAGGGSNEQFF. For the CDR3, the DNA is TGTGCCAGCAGACCACCGGGACTAGCGGGAGGGGGAAGCAATGAGCAGTTCTTC.

V is TRBV20-1 and J is TRBJ1-5; D is possibly TRBD1 (6 bases). Trimming left V 5 bases short and J 1 base short, with 15 bases between. The germline gives CDR1 DFQATT, CDR2 SNEGSKA (reference sequence). This CDR3 has 15 amino acids. The DNA of the CDR3 is TGCAGTGCTGGGGGGCCGGAGGGGAGCAATCAGCCCCAGCATTTT. It translates to CSAGGPEGSNQPQHF.

V gene TRBV12-3 or TRBV12-4 combines with J gene TRBJ1-6; D unresolved. V was pared by 3 bases and J by 7 bases, with 7 bases between. The CDR3 spans 13 residues. The CDR3 DNA sequence: TGTGCCAGCAGTTTCGGGTGGAATTCACCCCTCCACTTT. Protein product: CASSFGWNSPLHF.

The chain has TRBV6-2 or TRBV6-3 and TRBJ2-3; either TRBD1 or TRBD2 may supply D (5 bases each). The V gene lost 6 bases and the J gene lost 5 bases, with 18 bases spanning the gap. The CDR3 has 15 amino acids. Germline V lookup: CDR1 MNHEY, CDR2 SVGEGT. CDR3 in amino acids: CASSSLGERGDTQYF. The CDR3 bases are TGTGCCAGCAGCTCGCTCGGGGAGAGGGGAGATACGCAGTATTTT.

There are many counts of this clonotype. The CDR3 is CASSTRGAGTLNTGELFF. DNA of the CDR3: TGTGCCAGCAGCACCCGCGGCGCGGGAACTTTGAACACCGGGGAGCTGTTTTTT. The V and J genes are TRBV7-2 and TRBJ2-2, with D tentatively TRBD2 (6 bases). This CDR3 spans 18 amino acids. Trimming cost V 5 bases and J 1 base, with 20 bases left between them. The germline V gene has CDR1 SGHTA and CDR2 FQGNSA.

This clonotype was found a few times. This chain links TRBV6-1 with TRBJ1-3; weak D call: TRBD1 (5 bases). Germline values: CDR1 MNHNS, CDR2 SASEGT. This CDR3 has 14 residues. Trimming left V 3 bases short and J 1 base short, with 7 bases between. CDR3 in amino acids: CASSEPGSGNTIYF. CDR3 nucleotides: TGTGCCAGCAGTGAGCCAGGGTCTGGAAACACCATATATTTT.

The table lists this clonotype with a few counts. The chain carries TRBV6-1 and TRBJ2-2, with TRBD1 matching 10 bases. The CDR3 is made up of 16 amino acids. The germline V gene encodes CDR1 MNHNS and CDR2 SASEGT. V shed 5 bases and J 5 bases; nucleotides not matched to a gene: 8. CDR3 bases: TGTGCCAGCAGTTCCGACAGGGGGCTGAGGACCGGGGAGCTGTTTTTT. It is translated as CASSSDRGLRTGELFF.

This clonotype was detected many times. This chain links TRBV7-2 with TRBJ2-5; D unresolved. The CDR3 contains 12 residues. V lost 5 bases and J lost 5, with 9 bases in between. The germline CDR1 and CDR2 sequences are SGHTA and FQGNSA. The CDR3, as DNA: TGTGCCAGCAGCCCCCGGCGCGAGACCCAGTACTTC. This sequence encodes CASSPRRETQYF.

This clonotype was seen only a few times. This chain connects TRBV5-1 to TRBJ2-6; D perhaps matches TRBD2 (6 bases). The CDR3 runs to 16 residues. Germline V gene data show CDR1 as SGHRS and CDR2 as YFSETQ. Trimming took 0 bases from V and 2 from J, leaving 9 bases between them. DNA for the CDR3: TGCGCCAGCAGCTTGGACTCGGGGGCTGGGGCCAACGTCCTGACTTTC. Translated: CASSLDSGAGANVLTF. Full variable domain (remainder filled in from reference TRBV5-1 and TRBJ2-6): KAGVTQTPRYLIKTRGQQVTLSCSPISGHRSVSWYQQTPGQGLQFLFEYFSETQRNKGNFPGRFSGRQFSNSRSEMNVSTLELGDSALYLCASSLDSGAGANVLTFGAGSRLTVL.